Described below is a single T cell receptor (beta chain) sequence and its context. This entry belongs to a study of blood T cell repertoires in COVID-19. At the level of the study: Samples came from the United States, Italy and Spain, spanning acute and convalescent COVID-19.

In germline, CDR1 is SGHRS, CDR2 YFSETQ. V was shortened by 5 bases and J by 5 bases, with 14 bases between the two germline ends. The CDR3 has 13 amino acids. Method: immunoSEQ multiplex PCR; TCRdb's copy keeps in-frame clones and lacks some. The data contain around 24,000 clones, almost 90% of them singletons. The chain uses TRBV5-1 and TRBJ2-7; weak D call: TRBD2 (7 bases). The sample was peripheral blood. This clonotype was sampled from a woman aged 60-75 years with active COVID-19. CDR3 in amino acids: CASREKGGHEQYF. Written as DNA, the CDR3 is TGCGCCAGCAGAGAGAAGGGGGGGCACGAGCAGTACTTC.